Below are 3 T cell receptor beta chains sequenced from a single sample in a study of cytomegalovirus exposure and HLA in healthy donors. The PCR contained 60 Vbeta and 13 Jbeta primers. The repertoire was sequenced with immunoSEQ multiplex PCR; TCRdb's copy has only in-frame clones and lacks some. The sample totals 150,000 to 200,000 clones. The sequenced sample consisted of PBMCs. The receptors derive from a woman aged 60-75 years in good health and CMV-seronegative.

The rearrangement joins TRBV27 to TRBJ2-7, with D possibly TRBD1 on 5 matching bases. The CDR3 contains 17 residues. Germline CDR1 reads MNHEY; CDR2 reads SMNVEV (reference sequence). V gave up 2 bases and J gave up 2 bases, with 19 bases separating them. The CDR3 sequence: CASSLGVEQGQPYEQYF. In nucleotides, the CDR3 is TGTGCCAGCAGTTTAGGGGTAGAGCAGGGCCAGCCCTACGAGCAGTACTTC.

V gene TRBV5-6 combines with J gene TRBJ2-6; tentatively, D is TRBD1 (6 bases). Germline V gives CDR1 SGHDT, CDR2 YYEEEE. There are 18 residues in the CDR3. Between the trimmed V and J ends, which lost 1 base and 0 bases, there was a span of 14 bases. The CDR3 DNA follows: TGTGCCAGCAGCTTGTTTGCAGGGGCGAACTCTGGGGCCAACGTCCTGACTTTC. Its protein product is CASSLFAGANSGANVLTF.

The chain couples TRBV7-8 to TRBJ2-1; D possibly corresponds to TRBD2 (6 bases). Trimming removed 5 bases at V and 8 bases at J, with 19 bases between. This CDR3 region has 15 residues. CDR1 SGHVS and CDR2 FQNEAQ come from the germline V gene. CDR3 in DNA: TGTGCCAGCAGCGCTATGTTGACATCGGGGGATGAGCAGTTCTTC. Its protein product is CASSAMLTSGDEQFF.